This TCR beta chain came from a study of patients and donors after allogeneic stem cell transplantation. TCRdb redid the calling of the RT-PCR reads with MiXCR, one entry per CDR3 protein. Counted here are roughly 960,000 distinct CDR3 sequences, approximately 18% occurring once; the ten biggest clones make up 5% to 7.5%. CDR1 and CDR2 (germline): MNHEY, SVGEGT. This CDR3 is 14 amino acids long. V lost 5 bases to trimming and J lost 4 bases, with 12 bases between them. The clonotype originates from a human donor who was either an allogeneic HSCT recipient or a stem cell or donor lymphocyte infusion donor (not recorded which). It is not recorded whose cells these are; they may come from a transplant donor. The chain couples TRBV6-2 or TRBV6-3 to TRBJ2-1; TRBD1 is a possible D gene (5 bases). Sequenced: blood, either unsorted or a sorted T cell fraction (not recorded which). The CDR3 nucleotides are TGTGCCAGCAGTAAGACGACAGCTTACAATGAGCAGTTCTTC. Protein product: CASSKTTAYNEQFF.